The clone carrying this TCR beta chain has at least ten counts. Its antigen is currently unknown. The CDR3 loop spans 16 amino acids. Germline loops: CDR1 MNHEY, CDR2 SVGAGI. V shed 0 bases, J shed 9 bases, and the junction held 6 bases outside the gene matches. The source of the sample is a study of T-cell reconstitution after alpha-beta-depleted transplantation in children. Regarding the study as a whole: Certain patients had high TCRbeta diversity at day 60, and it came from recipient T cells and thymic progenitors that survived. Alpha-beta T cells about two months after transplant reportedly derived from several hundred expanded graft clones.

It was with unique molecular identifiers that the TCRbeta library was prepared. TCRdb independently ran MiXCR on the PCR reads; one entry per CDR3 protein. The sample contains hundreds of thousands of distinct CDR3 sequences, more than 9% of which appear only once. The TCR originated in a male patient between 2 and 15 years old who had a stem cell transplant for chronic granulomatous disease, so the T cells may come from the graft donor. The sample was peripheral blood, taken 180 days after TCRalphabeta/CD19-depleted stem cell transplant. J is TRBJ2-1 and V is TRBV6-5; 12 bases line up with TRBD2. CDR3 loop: CASSYSTSGSWSEQFF. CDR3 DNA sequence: TGTGCCAGCAGTTACTCGACTAGCGGGAGTTGGAGTGAGCAGTTCTTC.